The TCR beta chain under discussion was sequenced for a study of blood T cell repertoires in COVID-19. The table lists this clone with a count of one. Only in-frame clones appear in the TCRdb table, and some are missing; sequencing was by immunoSEQ multiplex PCR. Of approximately 120,000 clones in the sample, roughly 89% were seen once. Germline CDR1 and CDR2: SGHRS and YFSETQ. V was clipped by 4 bases and J by 4 bases; unmatched bases: 17. CDR3 length: 18 residues. The TCR comes from a human donor with acute or convalescent COVID-19. The donor label of this sample is uncertain. The chain combines TRBV5-1 with TRBJ2-3, with 8 bases aligning to TRBD1. The sample comprised peripheral blood. This chain's CDR3 is CASSRGQGSGWVPDTQYF. The CDR3 region has the DNA TGCGCCAGCAGCCGCGGACAGGGAAGCGGATGGGTCCCAGATACGCAGTATTTT.